The 27 T cell receptor beta chains in this list originate from one sample, sequenced in a study of blood T cell repertoires in COVID-19. Repertoires were generated with immunoSEQ multiplex PCR, while TCRdb's copy carries only in-frame clones and drops some. The table shows hundreds of thousands of clones, with more than 80% occurring only once. The specimen was PBMCs or T cells enriched from blood (not recorded which). The receptors were gathered from a man in his fifties or sixties who had been exposed to COVID-19.

In this sample, this clone turned up once. V usage is TRBV7-9 and J usage is TRBJ1-3; D might be TRBD1 (5 bases). V was clipped by 10 bases and J by 0 bases, with 16 bases between them. Germline-derived CDR1 and CDR2 are SEHNR and FQNEAQ (reference sequence). The CDR3 runs 15 residues. CDR3 in DNA: TGTGCCACCGGCCTACAGGCCCTCTCTGGAAACACCATATATTTT. It codes for CATGLQALSGNTIYF.

V and J are TRBV13 and TRBJ2-5, with 8 bases matching TRBD2. The junction had 5 bases not matched to a gene; V was cut back by 2 bases and J by 0 bases. Germline lookup yields CDR1 PRHDT and CDR2 FYEKMQ (reference sequence). CDR3 length: 16 amino acids. CDR3 DNA: TGTGCCAGCAGCTTAAGACTAGCGAGGTACCAAGAGACCCAGTACTTC. Encoded protein: CASSLRLARYQETQYF. The whole variable domain, filled in from reference TRBV13 and TRBJ2-5, reads AAGVIQSPRHLIKEKRETATLKCYPIPRHDTVYWYQQGPGQDPQFLISFYEKMQSDKGSIPDRFSAQQFSDYHSELNMSSLELGDSALYFCASSLRLARYQETQYFGPGTRLLVL.

The chain joins TRBV24-1 to TRBJ2-1; 11 positions agree with TRBD1. Trimming at V came to 9 bases and at J to 4 bases, leaving 4 bases not matched to a gene. CDR3 size: 14 residues. Germline V CDR1 and CDR2: KGHDR, SFDVKD. The CDR3 reads CATGQGAGYNEQFF. The CDR3 DNA follows: TGTGCCACCGGACAGGGGGCGGGATACAATGAGCAGTTCTTC.

This clone came up a few times. The chain employs TRBV27 and TRBJ1-2; D unclear. Germline CDR1 reads MNHEY; CDR2 reads SMNVEV (reference sequence). CDR3 length: 17 amino acids. The V and J ends lost 2 bases and 0 bases respectively, with 16 bases between them. The CDR3 nucleotides are TGTGCCAGCAGTTTACAACCACCCGGAGTTACTAACTATGGCTACACCTTC. This encodes CASSLQPPGVTNYGYTF.

This rearrangement joins TRBV15 to TRBJ1-3; TRBD1 agrees at 7 bases. With 4 bases clipped from V and 4 bases from J, the junction kept 4 bases outside the gene matches. The CDR3 sequence is 14 residues long. Germline V gives CDR1 LNHNV, CDR2 YYDKDF (reference sequence). The CDR3: CATSTGQAGNTIYF. The CDR3 coding sequence is TGTGCCACCAGCACAGGACAGGCCGGAAACACCATATATTTT.

The V and J genes are TRBV19 and TRBJ1-1; perhaps TRBD1 as D (6 bases). The V gene's germline CDR1 is LNHDA and CDR2 SQIVND (reference sequence). The CDR3 totals 18 residues. Trimming removed 6 bases at V and 0 bases at J, with 23 bases between. The CDR3 sequence is CASSILTGAFYLNTEAFF. The CDR3 DNA is TGTGCCAGTAGCATCTTGACAGGAGCTTTTTACTTGAACACTGAAGCTTTCTTT.

The V and J genes are TRBV19 and TRBJ1-5, with D perhaps matching TRBD1 (6 bases). V was trimmed by 6 bases and J by 6 bases, leaving 15 bases between them. The CDR3 length is 14 residues. Germline V gene sequence: CDR1 LNHDA, CDR2 SQIVND (reference sequence). CDR3 residues: CASSVQGFGQPQHF. The DNA for the CDR3 is TGTGCCAGTAGCGTACAGGGTTTTGGTCAGCCCCAGCATTTT.

V is TRBV7-8 and J is TRBJ2-2; TRBD1 matches 7 bases. The CDR3 covers 14 residues. The germline CDR1 and CDR2 sequences are SGHVS and FQNEAQ. J gave up 0 bases and V 8 bases, and 3 bases lay outside the gene matches. The CDR3 nucleotides are TGTGCCAGCCGGACAGGAACGAACACCGGGGAGCTGTTTTTT. It encodes CASRTGTNTGELFF.

This sequence joins TRBV10-3 and TRBJ1-1; 10 bases map to TRBD1. V lost 4 bases and J lost 5; bases outside the gene matches: 7. The V gene's germline CDR1 is ENHRY and CDR2 SYGVKD. The CDR3 is 15 amino acids. The CDR3 loop reads CAISVSGTGATEAFF. The CDR3 DNA reads as TGTGCCATCAGTGTATCGGGGACAGGGGCGACTGAAGCTTTCTTT.

The chain is built from TRBV28 and TRBJ1-1; 7 nucleotides line up with TRBD1. Trimming took 5 bases from V and 4 from J; bases not matched to a gene: 10. Germline assignment: CDR1 MDHEN and CDR2 SYDVKM. The CDR3 totals 15 residues. The CDR3 DNA follows: TGTGCCAGCAGTCCCTCGACAGGGTTTTTCACTGAAGCTTTCTTT. Amino acid sequence: CASSPSTGFFTEAFF.

This clone was detected once. This chain links TRBV19 with TRBJ2-1; 14 nucleotides match TRBD2. Per the germline V gene, CDR1 is LNHDA and CDR2 is SQIVND (reference sequence). With V trimmed by 6 bases and J by 1 base, 8 bases remained unmatched. The CDR3 length is 18 residues. The CDR3 region has the DNA TGTGCCAGTAGCTCGGGACTAGCGGGGGTGGGTTCCTACAATGAGCAGTTCTTC. Protein product: CASSSGLAGVGSYNEQFF. The whole variable domain, filled in from reference TRBV19 and TRBJ2-1, reads DGGITQSPKYLFRKEGQNVTLSCEQNLNHDAMYWYRQDPGQGLRLIYYSQIVNDFQKGDIAEGYSVSREKKESFPLTVTSAQKNPTAFYLCASSSGLAGVGSYNEQFFGPGTRLTVL.

V usage is TRBV6-5 and J usage is TRBJ1-5, with D possibly matching TRBD1 (5 bases). The CDR3 is 13 residues long. CDR1 is MNHEY and CDR2 is SVGAGI in the germline V gene. V was cut by 6 bases and J by 5 bases, with 11 bases left in between. The CDR3 DNA reads TGTGCCAGCAGACTTACAGGAGATCAGCCCCAGCATTTT. It yields the protein CASRLTGDQPQHF.

The chain combines TRBV5-5 with TRBJ1-1; weak D call: TRBD1 (6 bases). Germline CDR1 SGHKS, CDR2 YYEKEE (reference sequence). V was cut by 4 bases and J by 14 bases, with 18 bases left in between. There are 12 residues in the CDR3. The CDR3 here is CASSPTPRGGFF. For the CDR3, the DNA is TGTGCCAGCAGCCCAACCCCAAGGGGGGGCTTCTTT.

The rearrangement uses TRBV28 and TRBJ1-5; 7 bases agree with TRBD1. Germline-derived CDR1 and CDR2 are MDHEN and SYDVKM. This CDR3 has 12 residues. The trim removed 8 bases at V and 7 bases at J, leaving 5 bases unmatched. The DNA of the CDR3 is TGTGCCAGCGGGATCAGGGGGCAGCCCCAGCATTTT. It translates to CASGIRGQPQHF. Full variable domain (rest looked up from reference TRBV28 and TRBJ1-5): DVKVTQSSRYLVKRTGEKVFLECVQDMDHENMFWYRQDPGLGLRLIYFSYDVKMKEKGDIPEGYSVSREKKERFSLILESASTNQTSMYLCASGIRGQPQHFGDGTRLSIL.

With respect to this clone: The sample contains more than one DNA sequence encoding this CDR3. The V call is TRBV18, the J call TRBJ2-3, with D tentatively TRBD1 (5 bases). CDR1 and CDR2 from the germline V gene are KGHSH and LQKENI. The germline V and J ends were trimmed by 3 bases and 3 bases, with 13 bases remaining between them. This CDR3 has 15 residues. In DNA, the CDR3 is TGTGCCAGCTCACCTCTCCAGGGCAGAACAGATACGCAGTATTTT. This encodes CASSPLQGRTDTQYF. Full variable domain (missing parts from reference TRBV18 and TRBJ2-3): NAGVMQNPRHLVRRRGQEARLRCSPMKGHSHVYWYRQLPEEGLKFMVYLQKENIIDESGMPKERFSAEFPKEGPSILRIQQVVRGDSAAYFCASSPLQGRTDTQYFGPGTRLTVL.

The J gene is TRBJ1-6, the V gene TRBV7-9, with unresolved D. Trimming pared 5 bases from V and 3 bases from J, leaving 5 bases between. The CDR3 is 13 residues long. Germline lookup yields CDR1 SEHNR and CDR2 FQNEAQ (reference sequence). The CDR3 nucleotides read TGTGCCAGCAGCCTCCTCTATAATTCACCCCTCCACTTT. Translating it yields CASSLLYNSPLHF.

The CDR3 nucleotides are TGTGCCAGCGGACTTAGACAGGCAAACACTGAAGCTTTCTTT. This gives the protein CASGLRQANTEAFF. The gene calls are TRBV9 and TRBJ1-1, with a possible D match to TRBD1 (6 bases). Germline V gene sequence: CDR1 SGDLS, CDR2 YYNGEE. V was pared by 7 bases and J by 2 bases, with 15 bases between. The CDR3 totals 14 residues. The entire variable domain, with the rest obtained from reference TRBV9 and TRBJ1-1, is as follows: DSGVTQTPKHLITATGQRVTLRCSPRSGDLSVYWYQQSLDQGLQFLIQYYNGEERAKGNILERFSAQQFPDLHSELNLSSLELGDSALYFCASGLRQANTEAFFGQGTRLTVV.

The sample holds a few counts of this clone. The rearrangement joins TRBV30 to TRBJ2-7; D remains ambiguous. Germline V gene sequence: CDR1 GTSNPN, CDR2 SVGIG (reference sequence). The CDR3 runs to 11 residues. V lost 2 bases and J lost 3, with 5 bases in between. In DNA, the CDR3 is TGTGCCTGGAGTTTTAACTACGAGCAGTACTTC. Protein product: CAWSFNYEQYF.

This chain uses TRBV9 with TRBJ1-4; TRBD1 matches at 9 bases. The germline gives CDR1 SGDLS, CDR2 YYNGEE. The ends lost 0 bases at V and 6 bases at J; junction bases unmatched: 3. The CDR3 spans 15 residues. CDR3 sequence (DNA): TGTGCCAGCAGCGTAGGATGGACAGGGGATGAAAAACTGTTTTTT. This codes for CASSVGWTGDEKLFF.

The chain is built from TRBV4-1 and TRBJ2-3, with TRBD2 identical over 11 bases. V lost 0 bases and J lost 3; bases outside the gene matches: 8. The CDR3 runs to 18 residues. Per germline, CDR1 MGHRA and CDR2 YSYEKL. CDR3 region: CASSQEVTSGGRTDTQYF. CDR3 in DNA: TGCGCCAGCAGCCAAGAGGTCACTAGCGGGGGACGAACAGATACGCAGTATTTT.

V usage is TRBV7-2 and J usage is TRBJ1-1; D uncertain. Trimming pared 1 base from V and 0 bases from J, leaving 9 bases between. Per the germline V gene, CDR1 is SGHTA and CDR2 is FQGNSA. This CDR3 contains 15 residues. CDR3 sequence: CASSLGLIMNTEAFF. In DNA form, the CDR3 reads TGTGCCAGCAGCTTAGGACTGATTATGAACACTGAAGCTTTCTTT.

The rearrangement joins TRBV2 to TRBJ1-1; 7 bases are shared with TRBD1. Germline assignment: CDR1 SNHLY and CDR2 FYNNEI. The junction had 5 bases not matched to a gene; V was cut back by 5 bases and J by 8 bases. The CDR3 runs to 12 residues. The CDR3 reads CASSHRDREAFF. The CDR3 nucleotides read TGTGCCAGCAGTCATCGGGACAGAGAAGCTTTCTTT.

This clone is a singleton in its sample. The chain joins TRBV5-1 to TRBJ2-6, with D tentatively TRBD2 (7 bases). This CDR3 region has 15 residues. V was clipped by 0 bases and J by 10 bases, with 14 bases between them. Germline V gene sequence: CDR1 SGHRS, CDR2 YFSETQ. The CDR3 DNA sequence: TGCGCCAGCAGCTTGGCCGCGGGGGCCGGTAACGTCCTGACTTTC. Protein: CASSLAAGAGNVLTF.

The chain recombines TRBV2 with TRBJ2-5; 7 bases line up with TRBD1. Per germline, CDR1 SNHLY and CDR2 FYNNEI. The CDR3 is made up of 14 amino acids. J gave up 5 bases and V 4 bases, and 7 bases lay outside the gene matches. CDR3 bases: TGTGCCAGCAGTGTCCAAGGGGGCGATGAGACCCAGTACTTC. The encoded protein is CASSVQGGDETQYF.

This chain connects TRBV9 to TRBJ2-5, with a tentative D call TRBD1 (6 bases). CDR3 length: 15 residues. Trimming cost V 4 bases and J 5 bases, with 18 bases left between them. Germline CDR1 and CDR2: SGDLS and YYNGEE. The CDR3 protein is CASSPRTARGETQYF. Written as DNA, the CDR3 is TGTGCCAGCAGCCCTAGGACAGCTCGGGGCGAGACCCAGTACTTC. Combining the CDR3 with reference TRBV9 and TRBJ2-5 gives the whole variable domain DSGVTQTPKHLITATGQRVTLRCSPRSGDLSVYWYQQSLDQGLQFLIQYYNGEERAKGNILERFSAQQFPDLHSELNLSSLELGDSALYFCASSPRTARGETQYFGPGTRLLVL.

This sequence joins TRBV18 and TRBJ2-5; 10 nucleotides align to TRBD1. Germline trimming cut 6 bases from V and 2 bases from J; bases unmatched to any gene: 3. The germline CDR1 and CDR2 sequences are KGHSH and LQKENI. The CDR3 extends over 14 amino acids. The CDR3 nucleotides are TGTGCCAGCTCGCCGGACAGGGGGCAAGAGACCCAGTACTTC. This encodes CASSPDRGQETQYF.

The chain recombines TRBV25-1 with TRBJ2-3, with D perhaps matching TRBD2 (6 bases). CDR1 MGHDK and CDR2 SYGVNS come from the germline V gene. The CDR3 loop spans 16 amino acids. V lost 8 bases and J 0 bases, leaving 18 bases between the germline ends. The CDR3, as DNA: TGTGCCAGCTTAACGACTGCGGCGGGAAGCACAGATACGCAGTATTTT. Protein product: CASLTTAAGSTDTQYF.